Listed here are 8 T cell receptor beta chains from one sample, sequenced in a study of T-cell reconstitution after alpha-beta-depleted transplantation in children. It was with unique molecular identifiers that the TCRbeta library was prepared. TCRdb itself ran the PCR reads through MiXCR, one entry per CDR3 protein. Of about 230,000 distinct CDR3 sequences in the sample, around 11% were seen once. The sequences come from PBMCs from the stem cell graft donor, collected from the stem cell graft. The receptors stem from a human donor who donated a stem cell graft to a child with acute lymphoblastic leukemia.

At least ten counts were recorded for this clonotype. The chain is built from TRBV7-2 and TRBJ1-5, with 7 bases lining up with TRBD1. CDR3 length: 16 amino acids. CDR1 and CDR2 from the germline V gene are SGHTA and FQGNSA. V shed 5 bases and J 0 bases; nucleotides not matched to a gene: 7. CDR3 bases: TGTGCCAGCAGCCGAGAAGGACAGGTTAGCAATCAGCCCCAGCATTTT. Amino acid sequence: CASSREGQVSNQPQHF. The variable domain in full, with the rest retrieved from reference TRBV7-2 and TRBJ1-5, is GAGVSQSPSNKVTEKGKDVELRCDPISGHTALYWYRQSLGQGLEFLIYFQGNSAPDKSGLPSDRFSAERTGGSVSTLTIQRTQQEDSAVYLCASSREGQVSNQPQHFGDGTRLSIL.

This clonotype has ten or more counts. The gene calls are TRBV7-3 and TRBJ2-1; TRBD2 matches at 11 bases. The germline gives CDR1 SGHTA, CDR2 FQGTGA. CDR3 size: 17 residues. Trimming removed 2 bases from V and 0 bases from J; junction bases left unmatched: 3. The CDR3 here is CASSLQTSGSSYNEQFF. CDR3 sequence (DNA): TGTGCCAGCAGCTTACAAACTAGCGGGAGCTCCTACAATGAGCAGTTCTTC.

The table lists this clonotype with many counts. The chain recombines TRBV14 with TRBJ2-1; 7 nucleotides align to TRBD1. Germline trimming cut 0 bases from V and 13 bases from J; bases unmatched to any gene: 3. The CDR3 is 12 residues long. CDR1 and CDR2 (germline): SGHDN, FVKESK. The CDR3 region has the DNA TGTGCCAGCAGCCAAGACGGGACAGTACAGTTCTTC. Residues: CASSQDGTVQFF.

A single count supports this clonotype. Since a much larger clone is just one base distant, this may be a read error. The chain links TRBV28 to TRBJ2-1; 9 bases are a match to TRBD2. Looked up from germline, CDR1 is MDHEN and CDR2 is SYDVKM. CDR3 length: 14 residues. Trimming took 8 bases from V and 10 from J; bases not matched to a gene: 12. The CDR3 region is CASLVAGGPTEQFF. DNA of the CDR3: TGTGCCAGCTTAGTGGCGGGGGGGCCGACGGAGCAGTTCTTC.

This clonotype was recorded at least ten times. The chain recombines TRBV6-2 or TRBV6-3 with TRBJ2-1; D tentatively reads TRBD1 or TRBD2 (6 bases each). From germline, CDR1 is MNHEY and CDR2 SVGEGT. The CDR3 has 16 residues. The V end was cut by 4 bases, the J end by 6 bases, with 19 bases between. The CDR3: CASSLEGVNGVNEQFF. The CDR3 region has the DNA TGTGCCAGCAGTTTGGAGGGGGTGAATGGTGTCAATGAGCAGTTCTTC.

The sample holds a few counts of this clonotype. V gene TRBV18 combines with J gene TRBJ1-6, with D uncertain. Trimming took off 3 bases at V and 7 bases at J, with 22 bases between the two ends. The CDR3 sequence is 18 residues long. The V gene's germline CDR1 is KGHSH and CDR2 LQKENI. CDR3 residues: CASSPTTTNPVRNSPLHF. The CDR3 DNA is TGTGCCAGCTCACCCACGACTACCAACCCGGTTAGAAATTCACCCCTCCACTTT.

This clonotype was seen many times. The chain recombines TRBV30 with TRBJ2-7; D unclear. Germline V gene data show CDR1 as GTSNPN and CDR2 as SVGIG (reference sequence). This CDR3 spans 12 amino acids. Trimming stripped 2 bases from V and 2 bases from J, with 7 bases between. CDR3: CAWSSLTYEQYF. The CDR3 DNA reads TGTGCCTGGAGTTCGCTGACCTACGAGCAGTACTTC.

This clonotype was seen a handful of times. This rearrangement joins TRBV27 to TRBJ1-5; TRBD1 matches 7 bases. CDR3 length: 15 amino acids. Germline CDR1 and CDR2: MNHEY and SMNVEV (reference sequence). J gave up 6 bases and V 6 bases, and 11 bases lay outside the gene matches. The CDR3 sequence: CASRPGTDGSQPQHF. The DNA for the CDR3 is TGTGCCAGCAGGCCCGGGACAGATGGTAGTCAGCCCCAGCATTTT.